What follows is one T cell receptor (beta chain) and its context. Germline loops: CDR1 ENHRY, CDR2 SYGVKD. The CDR3 spans 14 residues. V was shortened by 3 bases and J by 4 bases, with 13 bases between the two germline ends. This sample is drawn from a study of shared clonotypes between healthy human individuals. About the study: A few men and two women, aged 18 to 49, were donors.

Clones were sequenced by immunoSEQ multiplex PCR, and TCRdb holds only the in-frame ones, with some missing. The data show millions of clones, with over 85% seen just once and over 0.12% held by the top ten. This sequence was found in a man younger than 35 in good health. The chain recombines TRBV10-3 with TRBJ2-7, with D tentatively TRBD1 (6 bases). Sequences were obtained from naive CD4+ T cells sorted from blood. Subset in this sample: CD45RA+ positively selected. The CDR3 nucleotides are TGTGCCATCAGTGATAAGGGGGAAGAATACGAGCAGTACTTC. Protein: CAISDKGEEYEQYF.